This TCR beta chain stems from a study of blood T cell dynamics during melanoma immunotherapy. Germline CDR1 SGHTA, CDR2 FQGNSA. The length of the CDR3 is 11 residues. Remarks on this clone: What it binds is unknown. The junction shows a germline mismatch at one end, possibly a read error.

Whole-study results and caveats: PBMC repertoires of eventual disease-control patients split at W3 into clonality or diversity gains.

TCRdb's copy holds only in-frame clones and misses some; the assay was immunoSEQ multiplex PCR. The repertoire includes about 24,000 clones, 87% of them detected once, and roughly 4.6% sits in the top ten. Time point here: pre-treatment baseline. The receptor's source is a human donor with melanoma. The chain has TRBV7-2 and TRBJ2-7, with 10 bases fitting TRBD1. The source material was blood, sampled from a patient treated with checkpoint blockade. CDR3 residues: CASSLGGQGNF. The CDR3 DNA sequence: TGTGCCAGCAGCTTAGGGGGACAGGGGAACTTC.